The 32 T cell receptor beta chains below were found in one sample sequenced in a study of blood T cell repertoires in COVID-19. The method was immunoSEQ multiplex PCR; TCRdb's version includes in-frame clones alone and lacks a portion of them. The data hold tens of thousands of clones, with roughly 90% observed a single time. Specimen: peripheral blood. These TCRs come from a woman between 50 and 59 years old with active or convalescent COVID-19.

The sample holds many counts of this clone. The rearrangement links TRBV6-5 to TRBJ1-3; the match to TRBD1 covers 10 bases. The CDR3 runs 15 residues. The V gene's germline CDR1 is MNHEY and CDR2 SVGAGI. J was trimmed by 6 bases and V by 5 bases; bases with no gene match: 7. CDR3 protein: CASSQTGTGENTIYF. The CDR3 DNA reads TGTGCCAGCAGTCAGACCGGGACAGGGGAAAACACCATATATTTT.

This chain uses TRBV30 with TRBJ2-7, with TRBD1 matching 8 bases. The junction had 9 bases not matched to a gene; V was cut back by 2 bases and J by 3 bases. There are 15 residues in the CDR3. CDR1 and CDR2 from the germline V gene are GTSNPN and SVGIG (reference sequence). This chain's CDR3 is CAWSLPGTGGYEQYF. The CDR3 nucleotides read TGTGCCTGGAGTCTTCCCGGGACAGGTGGCTACGAGCAGTACTTC.

Here the CDR3 DNA reads TGTGCCTGGAGTGTCGGGGGAAGTGAAGCTTTCTTT. Protein: CAWSVGGSEAFF. The V call is TRBV30, the J call TRBJ1-1, with D possibly being TRBD1 (5 bases). The CDR3 totals 12 residues. The germline V gene encodes CDR1 GTSNPN and CDR2 SVGIG (reference sequence). Trimming took 0 bases from V and 7 from J, leaving 9 bases between them.

The chain carries TRBV7-3 and TRBJ2-7; no definite D call. This CDR3 has 12 residues. V lost 2 bases, J lost 2 bases, and 4 bases lay in between. CDR1 and CDR2 from the germline V gene are SGHTA and FQGTGA. The CDR3 spells CASSLSAYEQYF. The CDR3 bases are TGTGCCAGCAGCTTATCTGCCTACGAGCAGTACTTC.

The chain joins TRBV3-1 (or the pseudogene TRBV3-2) to TRBJ2-7; a possible D gene is TRBD1 (6 bases). CDR1 LGHDT and CDR2 YNNKEL come from the germline V gene (reference sequence). Trimming stripped 4 bases from V and 3 bases from J, with 13 bases between. This CDR3 is 14 amino acids long. The CDR3 coding sequence is TGTGCCAGCAGCCCGACCGACAGGCTCTACGAGCAGTACTTC. It codes for CASSPTDRLYEQYF.

This clone was counted a single time. The chain couples TRBV3-1 (or the pseudogene TRBV3-2) to TRBJ1-2; D may be TRBD1 (5 bases). Per the germline V gene, CDR1 is LGHDT and CDR2 is YNNKEL (reference sequence). This CDR3 has 15 residues. V was pared by 1 base and J by 5 bases, with 14 bases between. CDR3 sequence (DNA): TGTGCCAGCAGCCAAGTCCGAAGGGGAGGGTATGGCTACACCTTC. Amino acids: CASSQVRRGGYGYTF.

The chain is built from TRBV11-1 and TRBJ2-5, with 11 bases aligning to TRBD2. The V gene's germline CDR1 is SGHAT and CDR2 FQDESV (reference sequence). J lost 2 bases, V lost 8 bases, and 7 bases had no gene match. CDR3 length equals 15 residues. The CDR3 loop is CASRGRLAGQETQYF. The CDR3, as DNA: TGTGCCAGCCGGGGGAGACTAGCGGGACAAGAGACCCAGTACTTC.

The chain uses TRBV6-5 and TRBJ2-7; tentative D call: TRBD2 (5 bases). The germline gives CDR1 MNHEY, CDR2 SVGAGI. With 11 bases removed from V and 3 bases from J, the gap between germline ends came to 11 bases. The CDR3 loop spans 11 amino acids. The CDR3 reads CARRANYEQYF. Written as DNA, the CDR3 is TGTGCCCGGCGGGCCAACTACGAGCAGTACTTC.

The V call is TRBV5-1, the J call TRBJ2-2; possibly TRBD1 for D (6 bases). Trimming shortened V by 2 bases and J by 4 bases, and 18 bases separated the two germline ends. This CDR3 region has 17 residues. The germline CDR1 and CDR2 sequences are SGHRS and YFSETQ. This chain's CDR3 is CASSFRGRIRSTGELFF. CDR3 nucleotide sequence: TGCGCCAGCAGCTTCAGGGGCAGGATAAGGTCCACCGGGGAGCTGTTTTTT.

The chain links TRBV6-6 to TRBJ2-4; tentative D call: TRBD1 (5 bases). This CDR3 comprises 16 residues. The germline CDR1 and CDR2 sequences are MNHNY and SVGAGI (reference sequence). With 4 bases removed from V and 2 bases from J, the gap between germline ends came to 15 bases. CDR3 loop: CASSWGREFSKNIQYF. The CDR3 DNA reads TGTGCCAGCAGTTGGGGCAGGGAATTCTCCAAAAACATTCAGTACTTC.

The rearrangement links TRBV24-1 to TRBJ2-1, with TRBD2 identical over 15 bases. Germline V gene lookup returns CDR1 KGHDR and CDR2 SFDVKD. V dropped 2 bases and J dropped 8; count of bases not matched to a gene: 15. The CDR3 spans 20 residues. CDR3 loop: CATSDSKPSGLAGGVDEQFF. CDR3 in DNA: TGTGCCACCAGTGATTCGAAACCCTCGGGACTAGCGGGGGGAGTCGATGAGCAGTTCTTC.

The V call is TRBV30, the J call TRBJ1-4; 8 bases match TRBD1. Germline V gene data show CDR1 as GTSNPN and CDR2 as SVGIG (reference sequence). The CDR3 length is 16 residues. The ends lost 0 bases at V and 1 base at J; junction bases unmatched: 4. CDR3 in amino acids: CAWSVRQGRTNEKLFF. The DNA for the CDR3 is TGTGCCTGGAGTGTAAGACAGGGGCGAACTAATGAAAAACTGTTTTTT.

The table lists this clone with a count of one. This chain joins TRBV18 and TRBJ1-2, with 8 bases matching TRBD1. With V trimmed by 3 bases and J by 2 bases, 2 bases remained unmatched. Germline lookup yields CDR1 KGHSH and CDR2 LQKENI. The CDR3 is 14 amino acids. The DNA of the CDR3 is TGTGCCAGCTCACCGACAGGGGACAACTATGGCTACACCTTC. Its protein product is CASSPTGDNYGYTF.

This clone has just one count. The rearrangement links TRBV19 to TRBJ2-3, with 9 bases that match TRBD2. Germline CDR1 and CDR2: LNHDA and SQIVND (reference sequence). Trimming removed 2 bases from V and 0 bases from J; junction bases left unmatched: 24. The CDR3 length is 23 residues. The CDR3 sequence is CASSIRTIGGLAGFGTSTDTQYF. DNA for the CDR3: TGTGCCAGTAGTATACGAACTATTGGGGGGCTAGCGGGATTCGGAACTAGCACAGATACGCAGTATTTT.

This clone was picked up one time. The gene calls are TRBV6-6 and TRBJ1-2; TRBD1 is a possible D gene (6 bases). The CDR3 consists of 13 residues. The germline V and J ends were trimmed by 8 bases and 0 bases, with 10 bases remaining between them. Germline loops: CDR1 MNHNY, CDR2 SVGAGI (reference sequence). In nucleotides, the CDR3 is TGTGCCAGCCGAGGGGGGGCTAACTATGGCTACACCTTC. Amino acids: CASRGGANYGYTF.

The chain uses TRBV7-9 and TRBJ2-3, with 10 bases aligning to TRBD2. Germline V CDR1 and CDR2: SEHNR, FQNEAQ (reference sequence). The CDR3 has 16 amino acids. With V trimmed by 4 bases and J by 2 bases, 6 bases remained unmatched. DNA of the CDR3: TGTGCCAGCAGCTCCAGCGGGGGGGCGACCACAGATACGCAGTATTTT. It yields the protein CASSSSGGATTDTQYF.

The chain employs TRBV5-6 and TRBJ2-7; D is undetermined. Germline CDR1 and CDR2: SGHDT and YYEEEE. The CDR3 is 14 residues long. Trimming shortened V by 4 bases and J by 0 bases, and 11 bases separated the two germline ends. CDR3 in amino acids: CASSPLGSSYEQYF. CDR3 nucleotide sequence: TGTGCCAGCAGCCCCCTGGGCAGCTCCTACGAGCAGTACTTC.

The rearrangement joins TRBV2 to TRBJ2-2, with a tentative D call TRBD1 (5 bases). This CDR3 is built from 14 residues. The germline V and J ends were trimmed by 6 bases and 0 bases, with 8 bases remaining between them. The germline gives CDR1 SNHLY, CDR2 FYNNEI. The CDR3 loop is CASRRTTNTGELFF. The CDR3 DNA sequence: TGTGCCAGCAGGAGGACAACGAACACCGGGGAGCTGTTTTTT.

This chain uses TRBV24-1 with TRBJ2-3; weak D call: TRBD2 (5 bases). Germline CDR1 reads KGHDR; CDR2 reads SFDVKD. This CDR3 comprises 15 residues. V lost 7 bases and J 2 bases, leaving 15 bases between the germline ends. This CDR3 reads CATSRRERPTDTQYF. DNA of the CDR3: TGTGCCACCAGCCGAAGGGAGAGACCCACAGATACGCAGTATTTT.

This clone occurred once. The V call is TRBV23-1, the J call TRBJ1-1; the D is unclear. TRBV23-1 is designated an ORF whose function remains uncertain. The CDR3 sequence is 16 residues long. V lost 2 bases and J 1 base, leaving 14 bases between the germline ends. This CDR3 is CASSQRSFRRNTEAFF. CDR3 in DNA: TGCGCCAGCAGTCAAAGATCATTCCGGAGGAACACTGAAGCTTTCTTT.

The chain is built from TRBV15 and TRBJ1-3; tentative D call: TRBD1 (6 bases). Germline loops: CDR1 LNHNV, CDR2 YYDKDF (reference sequence). CDR3 length equals 15 residues. With 7 bases removed from V and 0 bases from J, the gap between germline ends came to 13 bases. CDR3 sequence reads: CATKRGPSSGNTIYF. The CDR3 region has the DNA TGTGCCACCAAGCGGGGGCCCAGCTCTGGAAACACCATATATTTT.

The rearrangement links TRBV7-9 to TRBJ2-7; perhaps TRBD1 as D (5 bases). The V gene's germline CDR1 is SEHNR and CDR2 FQNEAQ (reference sequence). Trimming took off 6 bases at V and 0 bases at J, with 9 bases between the two ends. The CDR3 runs to 13 residues. The CDR3 nucleotides are TGTGCCAGCAGTCGTACAGGCTCCTACGAGCAGTACTTC. As protein: CASSRTGSYEQYF.

This clone has just one count. The chain recombines TRBV27 with TRBJ1-2, with D possibly TRBD1 on 6 matching bases. The CDR3 runs to 14 residues. The germline CDR1 and CDR2 sequences are MNHEY and SMNVEV (reference sequence). Trimming took 2 bases from V and 5 from J, leaving 12 bases between them. As DNA, the CDR3 is TGTGCCAGCAGTTTAACCGGGACACCGTATGGCTACACCTTC. Translated, it gives CASSLTGTPYGYTF.

This clone has just a few counts. The rearrangement uses TRBV6-4 and TRBJ2-3; D might be TRBD1 (5 bases). Germline V CDR1 and CDR2: MRHNA, SNTAGT. The CDR3 consists of 14 residues. V gave up 4 bases and J gave up 3 bases, with 11 bases separating them. The CDR3: CASSGAQGTDTQYF. CDR3 DNA sequence: TGTGCCAGCAGTGGAGCCCAGGGAACAGATACGCAGTATTTT.

The rearrangement joins TRBV11-3 to TRBJ2-7; TRBD1 matches 8 bases. Losses at the gene ends were 1 base for V and 4 bases for J; bases not matched to a gene: 3. The germline CDR1 and CDR2 sequences are SGHNT and YENEEA. This CDR3 region has 14 residues. CDR3 residues: CASSLGQGAYEQYF. As DNA, the CDR3 is TGTGCCAGCAGCTTAGGGCAGGGGGCGTACGAGCAGTACTTC.

The chain combines TRBV27 with TRBJ1-3; the D is unclear. This CDR3 comprises 15 residues. The germline V gene has CDR1 MNHEY and CDR2 SMNVEV (reference sequence). V shed 6 bases and J shed 2 bases, with 14 bases lying between them. The DNA for the CDR3 is TGTGCCAGCAGCCTGACATCTTCTACTGGAAACACCATATATTTT. Encoded protein: CASSLTSSTGNTIYF.

The V call is TRBV2, the J call TRBJ2-3; D is possibly TRBD2 (5 bases). Trimming took 6 bases from V and 2 from J, leaving 12 bases between them. Germline-derived CDR1 and CDR2 are SNHLY and FYNNEI. CDR3 length equals 14 residues. Written as DNA, the CDR3 is TGTGCCAGCAGGGACTCCGGGATCACAGATACGCAGTATTTT. It yields the protein CASRDSGITDTQYF.

In its sample, this clone was seen a few times. This chain uses TRBV7-9 with TRBJ1-3; D unclear. There are 14 residues in the CDR3. Germline CDR1 and CDR2: SEHNR and FQNEAQ (reference sequence). Trimming left V 11 bases short and J 0 bases short, with 14 bases between. The CDR3 is CAGLTVNSGNTIYF. The CDR3 bases are TGTGCCGGACTTACAGTGAACTCTGGAAACACCATATATTTT.

J is TRBJ1-4 and V is TRBV6-5; a weak D match, TRBD1 (6 bases). The CDR3 totals 15 residues. Trimming cost V 0 bases and J 9 bases, with 14 bases left between them. Germline CDR1 is MNHEY and CDR2 is SVGAGI. CDR3 amino acids: CASSYSGRGTKKLFF. In DNA, the CDR3 is TGTGCCAGCAGTTACTCTGGCAGGGGCACGAAAAAACTGTTTTTT.

The count of this clone is one. This chain connects TRBV7-9 to TRBJ1-5, with TRBD1 as a possible D gene (5 bases). Trimming removed 8 bases at V and 0 bases at J, with 11 bases between. CDR1 and CDR2 from the germline V gene are SEHNR and FQNEAQ (reference sequence). The CDR3 is made up of 14 amino acids. DNA for the CDR3: TGTGCCAGCGGGGGGAGCCATAGCAATCAGCCCCAGCATTTT. This sequence encodes CASGGSHSNQPQHF.

J is TRBJ2-2 and V is TRBV5-4; 7 positions agree with TRBD2. The V segment lost 6 bases and the J segment 5 bases; nucleotides outside the gene matches: 10. The CDR3 has 15 amino acids. Germline values: CDR1 SGHNT, CDR2 YYREEE (reference sequence). The CDR3 sequence: CASTTGTTLTGELFF. The CDR3 bases are TGTGCCAGCACCACCGGGACTACACTGACCGGGGAGCTGTTTTTT.

J is TRBJ2-5 and V is TRBV5-1; 7 bases map to TRBD2. The germline CDR1 and CDR2 sequences are SGHRS and YFSETQ. V gave up 6 bases and J gave up 2 bases; unmatched junction bases: 4. The CDR3 spans 13 residues. This CDR3 reads CASTGGGQETQYF. The CDR3 DNA follows: TGCGCCAGCACGGGCGGGGGACAAGAGACCCAGTACTTC.